One T cell receptor (beta chain) is described in this entry. The sample is drawn from a study of blood T cell repertoires in COVID-19. In the study overall: T cells, B-cell-depleted T cells, or PBMCs supplied cDNA or gDNA.

Authors' processing steps: Amplified reference gene primers provided the basis for estimating nucleated cell counts. The protocol was immunoSEQ multiplex PCR, while the TCRdb copy is restricted to in-frame clones and leaves out a portion. Clonal size and the V and J genes are those of that table, whereas D and trimming came from the DNA. Of over 25,000 clones in the sample, almost 85% are singletons; the top ten hold 8.5% to 10%. The clonotype comes from an elderly man with active COVID-19. Sequencing was performed on peripheral blood.

This chain's CDR3 is CASRKTEYEQYF. The CDR3 region has the DNA TGTGCCAGCCGAAAGACAGAGTACGAGCAGTACTTC. This chain uses TRBV28 with TRBJ2-7, with D possibly matching TRBD1 (5 bases). The CDR3 has 12 residues. Germline CDR1 MDHEN, CDR2 SYDVKM. V lost 8 bases to trimming and J lost 4 bases, with 12 bases between them.